These 22 T cell receptor beta chains were all obtained from the same sample, sequenced in a study of identical twins. Each CDR3 protein is one row after TCRdb ran MiXCR on the 5' RACE reads. This sample yields more than 1.5 million distinct CDR3 sequences, of which around 29% are seen a single time; under 0.35% belongs to the top ten. Specimen: cord blood. Receptors were obtained from a newborn girl in good health.

The chain combines TRBV4-1 with TRBJ1-4; unclear D gene. CDR3 length: 12 amino acids. Germline lookup yields CDR1 MGHRA and CDR2 YSYEKL. V gave up 1 base and J gave up 10 bases, with 7 bases separating them. The CDR3, as DNA: TGCGCCAGCAGCCAAGTGGTTGTAAAACTGTTTTTT. Translating it yields CASSQVVVKLFF.

The V call is TRBV20-1, the J call TRBJ2-1; 8 positions agree with TRBD2. With 8 bases clipped from V and 2 bases from J, the junction kept 11 bases outside the gene matches. The germline CDR1 and CDR2 sequences are DFQATT and SNEGSKA (reference sequence). The CDR3 loop spans 15 amino acids. The CDR3 protein is CSTRDGTRPYNEQFF. The CDR3 DNA sequence: TGCAGTACCCGAGATGGGACTAGACCCTACAATGAGCAGTTCTTC.

J is TRBJ1-5 and V is TRBV6-5; 7 nucleotides agree with TRBD1. V shed 10 bases and J 4 bases; nucleotides not matched to a gene: 7. The germline CDR1 and CDR2 sequences are MNHEY and SVGAGI. The CDR3 is 13 amino acids. The CDR3 spells CATLQGRNQPQHF. CDR3 bases: TGTGCCACCCTACAGGGGCGGAATCAGCCCCAGCATTTT.

The sample holds many counts of this clonotype. V is TRBV4-2 and J is TRBJ2-1, with 10 bases that match TRBD2. The germline CDR1 and CDR2 sequences are LGHNA and YNFKEQ. The CDR3 totals 18 residues. Trimming took 1 base from V and 1 from J; bases not matched to a gene: 7. The DNA for the CDR3 is TGTGCCAGCAGCCAAGGAAAAGCGGGGGGGCCGTCCTACAATGAGCAGTTCTTC. This sequence encodes CASSQGKAGGPSYNEQFF.

This clonotype has only a few counts. The CDR3 is CASGRGWNEQFF. DNA of the CDR3: TGTGCCAGCGGGCGGGGTTGGAATGAGCAGTTCTTC. This chain connects TRBV14 to TRBJ2-1; TRBD2 is a possible D gene (6 bases). The CDR3 spans 12 residues. V lost 8 bases and J 7 bases, leaving 12 bases between the germline ends. Germline lookup yields CDR1 SGHDN and CDR2 FVKESK.

This clonotype was detected a few times. V is TRBV5-1 and J is TRBJ2-3; the D gene could be TRBD1 or TRBD2 (5 bases each). Germline loops: CDR1 SGHRS, CDR2 YFSETQ. V lost 4 bases and J 2 bases, leaving 17 bases between the germline ends. The CDR3 sequence is 16 residues long. This chain's CDR3 is CASSQPRDGYTDTQYF. In DNA form, the CDR3 reads TGCGCCAGCAGCCAGCCACGGGACGGATACACAGATACGCAGTATTTT.

This chain joins TRBV6-5 and TRBJ2-7, with no clear D. The length of the CDR3 is 14 residues. V was clipped by 10 bases and J by 1 base, with 17 bases between them. CDR1 is MNHEY, CDR2 SVGAGI, per germline. CDR3 residues: CATERWTESYEQYF. CDR3 in DNA: TGTGCCACAGAACGGTGGACGGAGTCCTACGAGCAGTACTTC.

In its sample, this clonotype was seen a few times. The rearrangement uses TRBV6-6 and TRBJ1-1, with D possibly being TRBD1 (6 bases). The CDR3 sequence is 14 residues long. Trimming removed 5 bases from V and 0 bases from J, with 10 bases in between. Germline CDR1 and CDR2: MNHNY and SVGAGI (reference sequence). In nucleotides, the CDR3 is TGTGCCAGCAGTGACCGACAGGTGAACACTGAAGCTTTCTTT. This encodes CASSDRQVNTEAFF.

This chain links TRBV4-1 with TRBJ1-1; D unclear. This CDR3 is built from 13 residues. V lost 8 bases and J 0 bases, leaving 10 bases between the germline ends. Germline assignment: CDR1 MGHRA and CDR2 YSYEKL. In nucleotides, the CDR3 is TGCGCCAGCGCTCAATGGGTGAACACTGAAGCTTTCTTT. Translation gives CASAQWVNTEAFF.

The chain joins TRBV21-1 to TRBJ1-5. TRBV21-1 is termed a pseudogene. The CDR3 totals 17 residues. The CDR3 protein is CASSKEGERESVQPQHF. CDR3 bases: TGTGCCAGCAGCAAAGAAGGAGAGAGGGAGAGTGTTCAGCCCCAGCATTTT.

The chain has TRBV28 and TRBJ2-7; 7 bases line up with TRBD2. Trimming cost V 8 bases and J 7 bases; bases outside gene matches: 17. Germline loops: CDR1 MDHEN, CDR2 SYDVKM. This CDR3 spans 15 amino acids. The CDR3 bases are TGTGCCAGCCATTCTTGGGGGGGGACCTACAATGAGCAGTACTTC. It specifies CASHSWGGTYNEQYF.

This chain links TRBV20-1 with TRBJ1-1; TRBD1 matches 7 bases. Germline-derived CDR1 and CDR2 are DFQATT and SNEGSKA (reference sequence). With 0 bases clipped from V and 1 base from J, the junction kept 2 bases outside the gene matches. The CDR3 consists of 14 residues. The CDR3: CSARDWTGNTEAFF. In DNA, the CDR3 is TGCAGTGCTAGAGATTGGACAGGGAACACTGAAGCTTTCTTT.

This clonotype was seen a single time. The chain couples TRBV10-3 to TRBJ1-6; TRBD1 matches at 7 bases. Germline CDR1 and CDR2: ENHRY and SYGVKD. The CDR3 loop spans 17 amino acids. With 3 bases clipped from V and 0 bases from J, the junction kept 5 bases outside the gene matches. The CDR3: CAISEFRDSSYNSPLHF. The CDR3 bases are TGTGCCATCAGTGAATTCCGGGACAGCTCCTATAATTCACCCCTCCACTTT.

Note on this clonotype: A much bigger clone sits one base away, suggesting this may be a read error. The chain uses TRBV29-1 and TRBJ2-1; tentative D call: TRBD2 (6 bases). The J call is doubtful: the DNA matches TRBJ2-7 better. The CDR3 runs to 12 residues. CDR1 and CDR2 (germline): SQVTM, ANQGSEA. The CDR3 reads CSVGWRANEQYF. The CDR3 nucleotides read TGCAGCGTTGGTTGGAGGGCGAATGAGCAGTACTTC.

The V and J genes are TRBV24-1 and TRBJ2-4, with a tentative D call TRBD2 (5 bases). Per germline, CDR1 KGHDR and CDR2 SFDVKD. V was shortened by 5 bases and J by 0 bases, with 13 bases between the two germline ends. This CDR3 contains 16 residues. In DNA form, the CDR3 reads TGTGCCACCAGTGCCATTGGAGGAGTAGCCAAAAACATTCAGTACTTC. Translation gives CATSAIGGVAKNIQYF.

The rearrangement joins TRBV5-1 to TRBJ2-7; D gene unclear. The CDR3 loop spans 14 amino acids. V was shortened by 0 bases and J by 2 bases, with 9 bases between the two germline ends. Germline CDR1 reads SGHRS; CDR2 reads YFSETQ. The CDR3 region is CASSLETGAYEQYF. The CDR3 DNA follows: TGCGCCAGCAGCTTGGAAACCGGCGCCTACGAGCAGTACTTC.

V usage is TRBV29-1 and J usage is TRBJ1-2, with D unresolved. V lost 5 bases, J lost 4 bases, and 14 bases lay in between. Germline-derived CDR1 and CDR2 are SQVTM and ANQGSEA. This CDR3 has 13 amino acids. The CDR3 reads CSVYRPSGYGYTF. CDR3 bases: TGCAGCGTTTATAGGCCCTCGGGCTATGGCTACACCTTC.

Concerning this clonotype itself: One end of the junction fails to match germline, which may point to a read error. The V and J genes are TRBV2 and TRBJ2-7; D possibly corresponds to TRBD1 (6 bases). The CDR3 sequence is 13 residues long. Germline assignment: CDR1 SNHLY and CDR2 FYNNEI. CDR3 bases: TGTGCCAGCATATGGGACACTACCTACGGGCAGTACTTC. Translation gives CASIWDTTYGQYF.

This clonotype has only a few counts. The V and J genes are TRBV15 and TRBJ2-4; TRBD1 agrees at 7 bases. Germline-derived CDR1 and CDR2 are LNHNV and YYDKDF (reference sequence). Losses at the gene ends were 8 bases for V and 13 bases for J; bases not matched to a gene: 11. The CDR3 is made up of 12 amino acids. CDR3 protein: CATSGQTYVQYF. For the CDR3, the DNA is TGTGCCACCTCGGGACAGACCTACGTGCAGTACTTC.

This clonotype was picked up many times. The CDR3 reads CATSSRLAGYNEQFF. The CDR3 bases are TGTGCCACCAGCAGCAGACTAGCGGGTTACAATGAGCAGTTCTTC. The chain joins TRBV15 to TRBJ2-1; 10 bases match TRBD2. Germline V gives CDR1 LNHNV, CDR2 YYDKDF (reference sequence). The CDR3 runs 15 residues. Losses at the gene ends were 3 bases for V and 4 bases for J; bases not matched to a gene: 3.

The table lists this clonotype with many counts. This chain uses TRBV28 with TRBJ2-3; 8 bases line up with TRBD1. CDR1 MDHEN and CDR2 SYDVKM come from the germline V gene. This CDR3 is built from 13 residues. V trimming: 10 bases; J trimming: 4 bases; junction bases outside the gene matches: 7. CDR3 DNA sequence: TGTGCCACCTCGGACAGGGCCGCAGATACGCAGTATTTT. Amino acid sequence: CATSDRAADTQYF.

To note about this clonotype: At one end the junction does not follow the germline gene, possibly because of a read error. The chain has TRBV29-1 and TRBJ2-3; 11 nucleotides align to TRBD2. Looked up from germline, CDR1 is SQVTM and CDR2 is ANQGSEA. CDR3 length equals 16 residues. The CDR3 coding sequence is TGCAGCGTTGAAGGGGGAACTAGCGGGAGCAGAGATACGCAGTATTTT. The encoded protein is CSVEGGTSGSRDTQYF.